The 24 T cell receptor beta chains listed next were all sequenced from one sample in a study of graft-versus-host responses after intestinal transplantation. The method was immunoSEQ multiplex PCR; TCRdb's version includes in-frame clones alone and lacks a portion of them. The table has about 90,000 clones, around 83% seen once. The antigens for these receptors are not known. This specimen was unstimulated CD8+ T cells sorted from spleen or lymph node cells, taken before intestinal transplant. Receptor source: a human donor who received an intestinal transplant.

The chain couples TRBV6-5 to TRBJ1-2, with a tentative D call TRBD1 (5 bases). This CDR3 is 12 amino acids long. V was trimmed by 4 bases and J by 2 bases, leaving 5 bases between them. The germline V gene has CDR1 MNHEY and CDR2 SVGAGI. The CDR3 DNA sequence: TGTGCCAGCAGTTGGACAAACTATGGCTACACCTTC. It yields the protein CASSWTNYGYTF.

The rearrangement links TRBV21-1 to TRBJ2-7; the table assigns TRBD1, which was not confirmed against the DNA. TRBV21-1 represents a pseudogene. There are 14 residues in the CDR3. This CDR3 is CASSKEGQAHEQYF. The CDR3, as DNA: TGTGCCAGCAGCAAAGAGGGACAGGCCCACGAGCAGTACTTC.

The CDR3 sequence is CASSESVWLAADTQYF. CDR3 in DNA: TGCGCCAGCAGTGAGTCGGTTTGGTTAGCAGCAGATACGCAGTATTTT. The chain links TRBV10-1 to TRBJ2-3, with D unclear. V was trimmed by 0 bases and J by 4 bases, leaving 14 bases between them. The CDR3 has 16 residues. CDR1 is WNHNN and CDR2 is SYGVQD in the germline V gene (reference sequence).

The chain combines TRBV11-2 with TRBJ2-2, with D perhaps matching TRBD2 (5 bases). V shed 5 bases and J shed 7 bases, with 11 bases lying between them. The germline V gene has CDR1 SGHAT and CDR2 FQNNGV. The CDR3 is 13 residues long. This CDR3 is CASSQSGGGELFF. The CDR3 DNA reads TGTGCCAGCAGCCAAAGCGGAGGCGGGGAGCTGTTTTTT.

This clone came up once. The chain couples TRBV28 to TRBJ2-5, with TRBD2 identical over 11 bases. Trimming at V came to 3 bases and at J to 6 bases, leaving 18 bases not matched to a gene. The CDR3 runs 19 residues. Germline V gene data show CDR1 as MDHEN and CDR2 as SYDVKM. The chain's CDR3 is CASSFPDPLLAGVRKTQYF. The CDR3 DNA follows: TGTGCCAGCAGTTTCCCGGACCCCTTACTAGCGGGAGTTAGGAAGACCCAGTACTTC.

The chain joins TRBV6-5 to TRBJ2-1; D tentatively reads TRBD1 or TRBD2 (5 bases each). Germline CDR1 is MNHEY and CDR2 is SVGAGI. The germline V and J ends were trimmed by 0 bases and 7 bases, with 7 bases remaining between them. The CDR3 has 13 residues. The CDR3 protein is CASSYSRENEQFF. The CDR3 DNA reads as TGTGCCAGCAGTTACTCCAGGGAGAATGAGCAGTTCTTC.

This chain's CDR3 is CASSLAGAFAEAFF. In nucleotides, the CDR3 is TGTGCCAGCAGCTTAGCAGGGGCTTTCGCTGAAGCTTTCTTT. The rearrangement joins TRBV5-4 to TRBJ1-1; D possibly corresponds to TRBD1 (6 bases). V lost 2 bases, J lost 6 bases, and 14 bases lay in between. This CDR3 is 14 amino acids long. In germline, CDR1 is SGHNT, CDR2 YYREEE (reference sequence).

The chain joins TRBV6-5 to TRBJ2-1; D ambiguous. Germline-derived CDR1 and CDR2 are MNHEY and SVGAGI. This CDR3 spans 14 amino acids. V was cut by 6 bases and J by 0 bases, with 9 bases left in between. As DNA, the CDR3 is TGTGCCAGCAGGTCTACGGACTCCTACAATGAGCAGTTCTTC. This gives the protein CASRSTDSYNEQFF.

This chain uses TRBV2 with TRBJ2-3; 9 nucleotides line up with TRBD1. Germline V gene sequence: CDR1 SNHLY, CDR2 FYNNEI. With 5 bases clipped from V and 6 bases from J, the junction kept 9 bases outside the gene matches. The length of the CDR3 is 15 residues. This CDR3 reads CASSFGQGRWDTQYF. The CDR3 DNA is TGTGCCAGCAGTTTCGGACAGGGGCGTTGGGATACGCAGTATTTT.

The CDR3 sequence is CASSLDNRGLGEQYF. The CDR3 DNA reads TGTGCCAGCAGCTTAGATAACAGGGGGTTGGGGGAGCAGTACTTC. V gene TRBV13 combines with J gene TRBJ2-7, with 8 bases lining up with TRBD1. With 1 base clipped from V and 7 bases from J, the junction kept 9 bases outside the gene matches. Germline V lookup: CDR1 PRHDT, CDR2 FYEKMQ (reference sequence). CDR3 length: 15 amino acids.

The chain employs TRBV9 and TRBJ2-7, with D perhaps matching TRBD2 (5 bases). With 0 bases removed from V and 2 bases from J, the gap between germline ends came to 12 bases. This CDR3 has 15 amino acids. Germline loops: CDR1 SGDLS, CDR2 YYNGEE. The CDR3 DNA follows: TGTGCCAGCAGCGTAGCGGGAACGGCGCCCTACGAGCAGTACTTC. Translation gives CASSVAGTAPYEQYF.

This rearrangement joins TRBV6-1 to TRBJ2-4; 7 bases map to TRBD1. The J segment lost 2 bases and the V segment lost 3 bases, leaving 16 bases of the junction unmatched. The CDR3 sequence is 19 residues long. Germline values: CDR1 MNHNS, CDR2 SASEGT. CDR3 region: CASSDGTAAPVIPKNIQYF. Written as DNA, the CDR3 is TGTGCCAGCAGTGATGGGACAGCCGCCCCCGTTATCCCCAAAAACATTCAGTACTTC.

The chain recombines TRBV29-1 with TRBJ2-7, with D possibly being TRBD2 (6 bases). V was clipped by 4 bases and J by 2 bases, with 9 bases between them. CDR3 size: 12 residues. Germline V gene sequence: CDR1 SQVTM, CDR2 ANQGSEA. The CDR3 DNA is TGCAGCGTTGTGGAGGGAACCTACGAGCAGTACTTC. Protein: CSVVEGTYEQYF.

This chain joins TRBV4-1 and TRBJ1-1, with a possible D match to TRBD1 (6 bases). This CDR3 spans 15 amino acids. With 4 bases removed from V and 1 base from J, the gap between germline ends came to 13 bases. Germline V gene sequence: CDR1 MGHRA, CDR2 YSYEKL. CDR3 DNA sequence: TGCGCCAGCAGCCTCCACAGGGAGGCGAACACTGAAGCTTTCTTT. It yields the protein CASSLHREANTEAFF.

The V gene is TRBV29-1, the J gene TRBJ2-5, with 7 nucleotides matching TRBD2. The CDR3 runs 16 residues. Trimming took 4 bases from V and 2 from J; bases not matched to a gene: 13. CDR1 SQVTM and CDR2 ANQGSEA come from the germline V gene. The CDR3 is CSVVGARERRQETQYF. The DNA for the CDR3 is TGCAGCGTTGTTGGGGCGCGGGAGCGTCGGCAAGAGACCCAGTACTTC.

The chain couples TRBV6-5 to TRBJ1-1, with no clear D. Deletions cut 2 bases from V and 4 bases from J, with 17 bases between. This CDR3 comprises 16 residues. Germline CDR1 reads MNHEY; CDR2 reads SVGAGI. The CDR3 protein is CASSYAVGVWSTEAFF. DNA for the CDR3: TGTGCCAGCAGTTACGCGGTCGGGGTTTGGAGCACTGAAGCTTTCTTT.

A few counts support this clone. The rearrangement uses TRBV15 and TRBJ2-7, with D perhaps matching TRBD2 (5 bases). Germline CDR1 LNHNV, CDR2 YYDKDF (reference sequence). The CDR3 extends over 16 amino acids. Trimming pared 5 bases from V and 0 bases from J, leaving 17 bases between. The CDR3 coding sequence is TGTGCCACCAGCGGTACCCGGGAACCCAACTCCTACGAGCAGTACTTC. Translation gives CATSGTREPNSYEQYF.

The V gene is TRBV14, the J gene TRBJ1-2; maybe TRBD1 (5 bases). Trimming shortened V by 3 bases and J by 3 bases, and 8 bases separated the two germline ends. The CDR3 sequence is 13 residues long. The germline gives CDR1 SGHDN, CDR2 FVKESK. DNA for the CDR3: TGTGCCAGCAGCCACCTGGGACACTATGGCTACACCTTC. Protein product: CASSHLGHYGYTF. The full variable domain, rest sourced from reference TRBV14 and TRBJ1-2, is EAGVTQFPSHSVIEKGQTVTLRCDPISGHDNLYWYRRVMGKEIKFLLHFVKESKQDESGMPNNRFLAERTGGTYSTLKVQPAELEDSGVYFCASSHLGHYGYTFGSGTRLTVV.

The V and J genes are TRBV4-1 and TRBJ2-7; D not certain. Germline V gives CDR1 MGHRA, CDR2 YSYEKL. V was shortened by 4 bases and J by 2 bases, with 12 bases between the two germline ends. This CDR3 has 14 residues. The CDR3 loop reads CASSPRVKAYEQYF. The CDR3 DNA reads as TGCGCCAGCAGCCCTCGGGTAAAAGCCTACGAGCAGTACTTC.

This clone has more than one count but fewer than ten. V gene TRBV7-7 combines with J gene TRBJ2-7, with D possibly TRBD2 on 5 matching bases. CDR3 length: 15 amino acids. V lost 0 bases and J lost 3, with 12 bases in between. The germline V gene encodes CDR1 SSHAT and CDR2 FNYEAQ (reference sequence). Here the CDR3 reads CASSLAEGSIYEQYF. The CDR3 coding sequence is TGTGCCAGCAGCTTAGCTGAGGGCTCAATCTACGAGCAGTACTTC.

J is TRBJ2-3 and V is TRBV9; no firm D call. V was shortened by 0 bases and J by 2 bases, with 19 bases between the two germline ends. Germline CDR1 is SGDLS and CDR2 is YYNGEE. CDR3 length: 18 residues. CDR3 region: CASSVGRGMVGNTDTQYF. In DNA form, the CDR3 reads TGTGCCAGCAGCGTAGGACGTGGGATGGTGGGAAACACAGATACGCAGTATTTT.

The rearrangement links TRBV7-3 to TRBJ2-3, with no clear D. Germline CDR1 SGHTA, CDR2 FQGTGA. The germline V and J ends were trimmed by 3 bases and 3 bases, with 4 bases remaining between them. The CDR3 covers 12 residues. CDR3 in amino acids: CASSFWTDTQYF. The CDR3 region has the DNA TGTGCCAGCAGCTTTTGGACAGATACGCAGTATTTT.

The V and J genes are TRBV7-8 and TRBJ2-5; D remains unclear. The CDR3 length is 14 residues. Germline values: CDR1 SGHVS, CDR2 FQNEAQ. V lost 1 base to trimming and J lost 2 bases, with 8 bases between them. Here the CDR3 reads CASSLEAFQETQYF. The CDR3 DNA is TGTGCCAGCAGCTTAGAGGCATTTCAAGAGACCCAGTACTTC.

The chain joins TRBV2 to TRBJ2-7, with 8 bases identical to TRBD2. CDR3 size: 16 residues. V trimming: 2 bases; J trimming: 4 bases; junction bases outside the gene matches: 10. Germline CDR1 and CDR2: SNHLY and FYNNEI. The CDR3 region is CASSEWRVASGYEQYF. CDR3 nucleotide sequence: TGTGCCAGCAGTGAATGGCGTGTGGCTAGCGGGTACGAGCAGTACTTC.